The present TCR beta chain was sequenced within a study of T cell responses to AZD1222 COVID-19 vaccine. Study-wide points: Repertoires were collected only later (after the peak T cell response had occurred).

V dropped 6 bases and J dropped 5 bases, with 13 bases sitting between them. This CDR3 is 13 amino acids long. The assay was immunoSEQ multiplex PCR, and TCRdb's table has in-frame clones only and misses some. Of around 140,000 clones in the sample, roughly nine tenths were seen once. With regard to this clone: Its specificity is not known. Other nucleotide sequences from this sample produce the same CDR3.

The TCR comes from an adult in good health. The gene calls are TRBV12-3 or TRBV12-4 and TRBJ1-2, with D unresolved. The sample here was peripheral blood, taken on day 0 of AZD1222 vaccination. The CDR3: CASSPGSGYGYTF. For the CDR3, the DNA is TGTGCCAGCAGCCCCGGCAGTGGATATGGCTACACCTTC.